The entry below gives a single T cell receptor beta chain sequence along with its context. The antigen is unknown. This sample includes further DNA sequences coding for the same CDR3. TCRdb keeps only in-frame clones here, not all; method: immunoSEQ multiplex PCR. The sample lists 200,000 to 250,000 clones; approximately 82% were seen once. CDR1 GTSNPN and CDR2 SVGIG come from the germline V gene (reference sequence). Trimming left V 0 bases short and J 4 bases short, with 10 bases between. The CDR3 loop spans 14 amino acids. The data were obtained in a study of cytomegalovirus exposure and HLA in healthy donors. Study overall: A later analysis reported the 90 to 150 validation repertoires used the same platform as the approximately 670 first-cohort repertoires. Notes on the study in general: Most TCR sequences were seen very rarely across donors, but some public TCRs occurred in many.

The chain combines TRBV30 with TRBJ1-3; D remains unclear. Specimen: PBMCs. This clonotype was sampled from a woman between 18 and 29 years old in good health and CMV-seronegative. The chain's CDR3 is CAWSVGGSGNTIYF. The CDR3 DNA is TGTGCCTGGAGTGTAGGAGGGTCGGGAAACACCATATATTTT.